The clone carrying this TCR beta chain has just one count. Its specificity is unknown. Assay: immunoSEQ multiplex PCR; the TCRdb copy retains only in-frame clones and omits some. Here the sample spans tens of thousands of clones, roughly nine tenths being singletons. The data belong to a study of PD-L1 blockade in urothelial cancer. As for the study in general: Atezolizumab 1,200 mg was given intravenously every 3 weeks, starting 2014. General study findings and limits: Durable-benefit cases showed more tumor-associated blood clone expansion at 3 weeks.

The V gene's germline CDR1 is SGHVS and CDR2 FNYEAQ. The germline V and J ends were trimmed by 5 bases and 4 bases, with 17 bases remaining between them. This CDR3 contains 16 residues. The chain joins TRBV7-6 to TRBJ1-4, with TRBD1 as a possible D gene (6 bases). The sequence came from a man between 60 and 70 years old with urothelial cancer. The sample was PBMCs, taken around atezolizumab (anti-PD-L1) treatment. CDR3 in DNA: TGTGCCAGCAGCAACTACCTCAGGGGCTTTAATGAAAAACTGTTTTTT. As protein: CASSNYLRGFNEKLFF. The whole variable domain, filled in from reference TRBV7-6 and TRBJ1-4, reads GAGVSQSPRYKVTKRGQDVALRCDPISGHVSLYWYRQALGQGPEFLTYFNYEAQQDKSGLPNDRFSAERPEGSISTLTIQRTEQRDSAMYRCASSNYLRGFNEKLFFGSGTQLSVL.